Below are 28 T cell receptor beta chains sequenced from a single sample in a study of blood T cell repertoires in COVID-19 (dated by TCRdb to 2020 to 2022). The library was made by the immunoSEQ multiplex PCR assay. Sourced from immuneACCESS, this table was stored by TCRdb with only in-frame sequences that have V and J called. A share of the clones is absent; for the studies checked, an unresolved V gene accounts for under half, and the remainder has no known explanation. This sample has more than 100,000 clones in its table, and 75% to 90% of those were observed once. Around 18% of the sample is held by the ten biggest clonotypes. Sequences were obtained from peripheral blood. The receptors derive from a man aged 45 to 65 with active or convalescent COVID-19.

V is TRBV7-2 and J is TRBJ1-3; D remains ambiguous. Germline lookup yields CDR1 SGHTA and CDR2 FQGNSA. The CDR3 contains 15 residues. V was cut by 1 base and J by 2 bases, with 9 bases left in between. The CDR3 protein is CASSLEGGTGNTIYF. The CDR3 DNA is TGTGCCAGCAGCTTAGAGGGCGGGACTGGAAACACCATATATTTT.

This sequence joins TRBV3-1 (or the pseudogene TRBV3-2) and TRBJ2-5; perhaps TRBD2 as D (7 bases). Deletions cut 1 base from V and 4 bases from J, with 25 bases between. Germline assignment: CDR1 LGHDT and CDR2 YNNKEL (reference sequence). CDR3 length: 19 amino acids. The DNA of the CDR3 is TGTGCCAGCAGCCAAGTCCATTGGGGTCGTCGGGGAGGGGGAGAGACCCAGTACTTC. This codes for CASSQVHWGRRGGGETQYF.

The chain recombines TRBV3-1 (or the pseudogene TRBV3-2) with TRBJ2-1, with 9 bases fitting TRBD1. V dropped 5 bases and J dropped 6; count of bases not matched to a gene: 5. CDR1 and CDR2 from the germline V gene are LGHDT and YNNKEL (reference sequence). This CDR3 contains 14 residues. Here the CDR3 reads CASSRGTGLNEQFF. CDR3 nucleotides: TGTGCCAGCAGCAGGGGGACAGGGCTCAATGAGCAGTTCTTC.

The CDR3 spells CASSPTGGYGNTIYF. The CDR3, as DNA: TGTGCCAGCAGCCCAACAGGGGGCTACGGAAACACCATATATTTT. The chain recombines TRBV11-2 with TRBJ1-3; 9 bases match TRBD1. V lost 5 bases, J lost 4 bases, and 6 bases stayed unmatched. Germline V gives CDR1 SGHAT, CDR2 FQNNGV. There are 15 residues in the CDR3.

The chain is built from TRBV10-1 and TRBJ2-5; the D gene is possibly TRBD1 (6 bases). Germline V gives CDR1 WNHNN, CDR2 SYGVQD (reference sequence). Trimming shortened V by 5 bases and J by 1 base, and 11 bases separated the two germline ends. The CDR3 has 14 residues. CDR3 sequence: CASSPEDSQETQYF. The CDR3 coding sequence is TGCGCCAGCAGTCCCGAGGACAGCCAAGAGACCCAGTACTTC.

The chain combines TRBV24-1 with TRBJ2-1; the match to TRBD2 covers 9 bases. With 3 bases clipped from V and 7 bases from J, the junction kept 12 bases outside the gene matches. In germline, CDR1 is KGHDR, CDR2 SFDVKD. The CDR3 loop spans 17 amino acids. The CDR3 DNA follows: TGTGCCACCAGTGATCGCCCTGGGGGCGGGGGGGCGAATGAGCAGTTCTTC. Translating it yields CATSDRPGGGGANEQFF.

The V gene is TRBV9, the J gene TRBJ1-1, with 8 bases lining up with TRBD1. This CDR3 spans 12 amino acids. Germline assignment: CDR1 SGDLS and CDR2 YYNGEE. The V segment lost 3 bases and the J segment 11 bases; nucleotides outside the gene matches: 6. The CDR3 region is CASSGETGAAFF. The CDR3, as DNA: TGTGCCAGCAGCGGGGAGACAGGGGCGGCTTTCTTT.

This chain uses TRBV7-2 with TRBJ2-5, with 9 bases fitting TRBD1. The CDR3 contains 14 residues. V shed 2 bases, J shed 4 bases, and the junction held 2 bases outside the gene matches. Per germline, CDR1 SGHTA and CDR2 FQGNSA. Here the CDR3 DNA reads TGTGCCAGCAGCTTAACAGGGGGCAGAGAGACCCAGTACTTC. Residues: CASSLTGGRETQYF.

This chain connects TRBV5-1 to TRBJ1-1, with a weak D call TRBD1 (6 bases). The CDR3 consists of 15 residues. V was cut by 0 bases and J by 2 bases, with 11 bases left in between. Germline V lookup: CDR1 SGHRS, CDR2 YFSETQ. CDR3 in DNA: TGCGCCAGCAGCTTGGTTCAGGGGCGTAACACTGAAGCTTTCTTT. Translating gives CASSLVQGRNTEAFF.

J is TRBJ2-6 and V is TRBV13; the match to TRBD1 covers 7 bases. V dropped 4 bases and J dropped 0; count of bases not matched to a gene: 3. This CDR3 contains 16 residues. Germline lookup yields CDR1 PRHDT and CDR2 FYEKMQ (reference sequence). This CDR3 is CASSSGTASGANVLTF. DNA of the CDR3: TGTGCCAGCAGCTCAGGGACAGCCTCTGGGGCCAACGTCCTGACTTTC.

The chain uses TRBV2 and TRBJ1-3; no clear D. In germline, CDR1 is SNHLY, CDR2 FYNNEI. The CDR3 is 14 residues long. V lost 7 bases to trimming and J lost 1 base, with 11 bases between them. The CDR3 DNA follows: TGTGCCAGCAAAGAACAGCTATCTGGAAACACCATATATTTT. Amino acid sequence: CASKEQLSGNTIYF. The complete variable domain, with remaining parts taken from reference TRBV2 and TRBJ1-3, reads EPEVTQTPSHQVTQMGQEVILRCVPISNHLYFYWYRQILGQKVEFLVSFYNNEISEKSEIFDDQFSVERPDGSNFTLKIRSTKLEDSAMYFCASKEQLSGNTIYFGEGSWLTVV.

V usage is TRBV28 and J usage is TRBJ1-2; no clear D. Germline V gene data show CDR1 as MDHEN and CDR2 as SYDVKM. With 8 bases removed from V and 0 bases from J, the gap between germline ends came to 16 bases. The CDR3 is made up of 15 amino acids. In DNA form, the CDR3 reads TGTGCCAGCCGCACCCGGGTTCTAACTAACTATGGCTACACCTTC. Protein product: CASRTRVLTNYGYTF.

The V and J genes are TRBV29-1 and TRBJ2-5; 9 bases map to TRBD2. Germline CDR1 SQVTM, CDR2 ANQGSEA. The junction had 10 bases not matched to a gene; V was cut back by 2 bases and J by 3 bases. The CDR3 length is 16 residues. CDR3 in DNA: TGCAGCGTTGAACTAGGGCGGGGGGGCGCAGAAGAGACCCAGTACTTC. Its translation is CSVELGRGGAEETQYF.

The chain recombines TRBV3-1 (or the pseudogene TRBV3-2) with TRBJ2-1, with 12 bases matching TRBD2. The CDR3 is 22 amino acids. The V and J ends lost 1 base and 0 bases, in that order; junction bases with no gene match: 16. Germline CDR1 reads LGHDT; CDR2 reads YNNKEL (reference sequence). The CDR3 DNA sequence: TGTGCCAGCAGCCAAGTCCGGGGGTCCCGAACTAGCGGGAGGACCTCCTACAATGAGCAGTTCTTC. Translation: CASSQVRGSRTSGRTSYNEQFF.

This clone was observed once. The genes are TRBV19 and TRBJ1-5; TRBD1 aligns across 9 bases. CDR3 length: 14 amino acids. CDR1 and CDR2 (germline): LNHDA, SQIVND (reference sequence). Unmatched junction bases numbered 3, after V lost 6 bases and J lost 3 bases. In nucleotides, the CDR3 is TGTGCCAGTAGCAGGACAGGGGTCAATCAGCCCCAGCATTTT. Its translation is CASSRTGVNQPQHF.

This chain uses TRBV7-2 with TRBJ2-3, with D perhaps TRBD2 (6 bases). Trimming took 5 bases from V and 6 from J, leaving 24 bases between them. Germline values: CDR1 SGHTA, CDR2 FQGNSA. The length of the CDR3 is 17 residues. CDR3 protein: CASSVGGGISPSDTQYF. DNA for the CDR3: TGTGCCAGCAGCGTCGGGGGAGGTATCTCCCCCTCCGATACGCAGTATTTT.

The chain uses TRBV10-3 and TRBJ2-7, with D possibly matching TRBD1 (6 bases). Germline CDR1 ENHRY, CDR2 SYGVKD. The CDR3 has 14 residues. V lost 6 bases, J lost 5 bases, and 17 bases lay in between. For the CDR3, the DNA is TGTGCCATCAGATCCGGGACAACGGTCGACGAGCAGTACTTC. Translated, it gives CAIRSGTTVDEQYF.

The chain is built from TRBV10-2 and TRBJ2-1, with D perhaps TRBD2 (5 bases). The CDR3 spans 14 residues. V lost 8 bases, J lost 0 bases, and 11 bases lay in between. CDR1 and CDR2 (germline): WSHSY, SAAADI. The CDR3 bases are TGCGCCAGCCGTGGGAGTATCTCCTACAATGAGCAGTTCTTC. Translated: CASRGSISYNEQFF.

The J gene is TRBJ2-5, the V gene TRBV12-3 or TRBV12-4; TRBD1 agrees at 9 bases. V lost 7 bases, J lost 14 bases, and 11 bases stayed unmatched. The CDR3 is made up of 12 amino acids. The CDR3 reads CASTRDRVKTYF. For the CDR3, the DNA is TGTGCCAGCACTAGGGACAGGGTGAAGACCTACTTC.

CDR3 DNA: TGTGCCAGCTCACCACGGGTCGGGAGTAGAGATGAGCAGTTCTTC. Protein product: CASSPRVGSRDEQFF. The V gene is TRBV18, the J gene TRBJ2-1; maybe TRBD2 (6 bases). CDR3 size: 15 residues. V was shortened by 1 base and J by 8 bases, with 15 bases between the two germline ends. The germline gives CDR1 KGHSH, CDR2 LQKENI.

The chain has TRBV5-6 and TRBJ1-6; 7 bases fit TRBD1. J was trimmed by 13 bases and V by 1 base; bases with no gene match: 8. The CDR3 spans 14 residues. Germline V CDR1 and CDR2: SGHDT, YYEEEE. CDR3 in amino acids: CASSLNRGLTPLHF. CDR3 nucleotide sequence: TGTGCCAGCAGCTTGAACAGGGGTTTGACTCCCCTCCACTTT.

The chain is built from TRBV7-2 and TRBJ1-6, with D uncertain. CDR3 length equals 16 residues. V was trimmed by 5 bases and J by 2 bases, leaving 13 bases between them. Germline CDR1 SGHTA, CDR2 FQGNSA. The CDR3 here is CASSPGEGPYNSPLHF. As DNA, the CDR3 is TGTGCCAGCAGCCCCGGGGAGGGCCCCTATAATTCACCCCTCCACTTT. The full variable domain, its missing parts supplied by reference TRBV7-2 and TRBJ1-6, is GAGVSQSPSNKVTEKGKDVELRCDPISGHTALYWYRQSLGQGLEFLIYFQGNSAPDKSGLPSDRFSAERTGGSVSTLTIQRTQQEDSAVYLCASSPGEGPYNSPLHFGNGTRLTVT.

CDR3 in amino acids: CASNPLAGDTDTQYF. In DNA form, the CDR3 reads TGTGCCAGCAACCCACTAGCGGGAGACACAGATACGCAGTATTTT. The chain links TRBV6-5 to TRBJ2-3; 11 positions agree with TRBD2. CDR3 size: 15 residues. V dropped 7 bases and J dropped 2; count of bases not matched to a gene: 5. Per germline, CDR1 MNHEY and CDR2 SVGAGI.

This chain's CDR3 is CASSPDREAYEQYF. DNA for the CDR3: TGTGCCAGCTCACCAGACCGAGAGGCCTACGAGCAGTACTTC. V usage is TRBV18 and J usage is TRBJ2-7; D unclear. The CDR3 sequence is 14 residues long. Looked up from germline, CDR1 is KGHSH and CDR2 is LQKENI. V was pared by 2 bases and J by 2 bases, with 10 bases between. The full variable domain, in which reference TRBV18 and TRBJ2-7 provide the parts outside the CDR3, is NAGVMQNPRHLVRRRGQEARLRCSPMKGHSHVYWYRQLPEEGLKFMVYLQKENIIDESGMPKERFSAEFPKEGPSILRIQQVVRGDSAAYFCASSPDREAYEQYFGPGTRLTVT.

The V call is TRBV29-1, the J call TRBJ2-1; 8 bases fit TRBD1. The CDR3 length is 15 residues. Looked up from germline, CDR1 is SQVTM and CDR2 is ANQGSEA. J gave up 0 bases and V 7 bases, and 8 bases lay outside the gene matches. The CDR3 DNA is TGCAGCGGCGGATACGGGACAGGCTCCTACAATGAGCAGTTCTTC. This sequence encodes CSGGYGTGSYNEQFF.

V usage is TRBV14 and J usage is TRBJ2-1, with D possibly being TRBD2 (7 bases). Trimming stripped 1 base from V and 5 bases from J, with 15 bases between. Germline V gene sequence: CDR1 SGHDN, CDR2 FVKESK. The CDR3 has 16 residues. This CDR3 is CASSQVTGGRDNEQFF. CDR3 sequence (DNA): TGTGCCAGCAGCCAAGTCACGGGGGGCCGGGACAATGAGCAGTTCTTC.

V usage is TRBV19 and J usage is TRBJ2-7, with a tentative D call TRBD2 (5 bases). This CDR3 is 15 amino acids long. In germline, CDR1 is LNHDA, CDR2 SQIVND (reference sequence). V was clipped by 1 base and J by 1 base, with 11 bases between them. CDR3 coding DNA: TGTGCCAGTAGTATAGTTATCGAGGGTTCCTACGAGCAGTACTTC. Translation: CASSIVIEGSYEQYF.

The rearrangement uses TRBV19 and TRBJ1-3; D gene uncertain. Trimming took 3 bases from V and 4 from J, leaving 10 bases between them. The CDR3 spans 14 residues. Germline-derived CDR1 and CDR2 are LNHDA and SQIVND (reference sequence). In nucleotides, the CDR3 is TGTGCCAGTAGTATTTCGGGGTCCGGAAACACCATATATTTT. It codes for CASSISGSGNTIYF.